The 21 T cell receptor beta chains given below trace back to one sample, sequenced in a study of siplizumab effects on memory and regulatory T cells. Assay: immunoSEQ multiplex PCR; the TCRdb copy retains only in-frame clones and omits some. The sample has 90,000 to 120,000 clones; 92% are singletons. Specimen: Tregs sorted from blood. The origin of the receptors is a human donor in good health.

V is TRBV6-6 and J is TRBJ2-2; 7 bases map to TRBD2. In germline, CDR1 is MNHNY, CDR2 SVGAGI (reference sequence). The CDR3 runs to 14 residues. With V trimmed by 7 bases and J by 3 bases, 5 bases remained unmatched. The CDR3 bases are TGTGCCAGCAAGGCCGCGGGGGACACCGGGGAGCTGTTTTTT. It codes for CASKAAGDTGELFF.

The rearrangement uses TRBV28 and TRBJ2-7; 12 bases align to TRBD2. Germline assignment: CDR1 MDHEN and CDR2 SYDVKM. The length of the CDR3 is 14 residues. V was pared by 6 bases and J by 8 bases, with 8 bases of the junction left unmatched. The CDR3 spells CASRQTSGSVKQYF. CDR3 in DNA: TGTGCCAGCAGGCAGACTAGCGGGAGTGTTAAGCAGTACTTC.

The chain recombines TRBV19 with TRBJ2-7; D could derive from TRBD1 or TRBD2 (5 bases each). CDR3 length equals 12 residues. In germline, CDR1 is LNHDA, CDR2 SQIVND (reference sequence). Trimming pared 6 bases from V and 2 bases from J, leaving 8 bases between. Here the CDR3 reads CASSGAAYEQYF. DNA of the CDR3: TGTGCCAGTAGCGGGGCGGCCTACGAGCAGTACTTC. The full variable domain, its missing parts supplied by reference TRBV19 and TRBJ2-7, is DGGITQSPKYLFRKEGQNVTLSCEQNLNHDAMYWYRQDPGQGLRLIYYSQIVNDFQKGDIAEGYSVSREKKESFPLTVTSAQKNPTAFYLCASSGAAYEQYFGPGTRLTVT.

This clone was counted a single time. The chain uses TRBV7-2 and TRBJ2-1, with no clear D. The CDR3 covers 14 residues. Germline CDR1 is SGHTA and CDR2 is FQGNSA. With 4 bases removed from V and 4 bases from J, the gap between germline ends came to 11 bases. The CDR3 region is CASSSPALYNEQFF. The DNA for the CDR3 is TGTGCCAGCAGCTCTCCGGCCCTATACAATGAGCAGTTCTTC. The full variable domain, with the rest looked up from reference TRBV7-2 and TRBJ2-1, is GAGVSQSPSNKVTEKGKDVELRCDPISGHTALYWYRQSLGQGLEFLIYFQGNSAPDKSGLPSDRFSAERTGGSVSTLTIQRTQQEDSAVYLCASSSPALYNEQFFGPGTRLTVL.

The chain has TRBV6-5 and TRBJ2-1, with D unresolved. CDR3 length: 13 amino acids. In germline, CDR1 is MNHEY, CDR2 SVGAGI. V lost 1 base to trimming and J lost 3 bases, with 4 bases between them. The CDR3: CASSYYSYNEQFF. CDR3 coding DNA: TGTGCCAGCAGTTACTACAGCTACAATGAGCAGTTCTTC.

The chain couples TRBV11-2 to TRBJ1-1, with D unresolved. The CDR3 runs 12 residues. The germline V and J ends were trimmed by 3 bases and 2 bases, with 4 bases remaining between them. CDR1 and CDR2 (germline): SGHAT, FQNNGV. The CDR3 nucleotides are TGTGCCAGCAGCTTTTCTAACACTGAAGCTTTCTTT. Translation: CASSFSNTEAFF.

The chain links TRBV27 to TRBJ2-4, with TRBD2 as a possible D gene (5 bases). The length of the CDR3 is 13 residues. The germline CDR1 and CDR2 sequences are MNHEY and SMNVEV (reference sequence). V lost 5 bases, J lost 5 bases, and 10 bases lay in between. CDR3 region: CASSLRAQNIQYF. The CDR3 DNA follows: TGTGCCAGCAGTCTGCGGGCCCAAAACATTCAGTACTTC.

The chain recombines TRBV9 with TRBJ2-2, with D tentatively TRBD2 (6 bases). The V and J ends lost 3 bases and 4 bases respectively, with 13 bases between them. CDR1 is SGDLS and CDR2 is YYNGEE in the germline V gene. The CDR3 is 15 residues long. CDR3 amino acids: CASSGGTLGTGELFF. DNA for the CDR3: TGTGCCAGCAGCGGGGGGACTTTGGGCACCGGGGAGCTGTTTTTT.

This rearrangement joins TRBV27 to TRBJ2-5, with D perhaps matching TRBD2 (5 bases). The J call may not be correct, given that the DNA end is closer to TRBJ2-7. Germline V gene data show CDR1 as MNHEY and CDR2 as SMNVEV (reference sequence). The CDR3 covers 14 residues. The chain's CDR3 is CATISFGNRYEQYF. Written as DNA, the CDR3 is TGTGCCACCATATCGTTCGGGAATCGCTACGAGCAGTACTTC.

The chain links TRBV7-2 to TRBJ2-5, with 8 bases matching TRBD2. The CDR3 spans 14 residues. Losses at the gene ends were 4 bases for V and 8 bases for J; bases not matched to a gene: 9. Germline V lookup: CDR1 SGHTA, CDR2 FQGNSA. The chain's CDR3 is CASSSRTSWVTQYF. The CDR3 DNA sequence: TGTGCCAGCAGCTCGAGGACTAGCTGGGTAACCCAGTACTTC.

The chain joins TRBV11-1 to TRBJ2-5; D may be TRBD1 (6 bases). The DNA end is a closer match to TRBJ2-7, so the J assignment may be wrong. The germline V gene has CDR1 SGHAT and CDR2 FQDESV (reference sequence). The CDR3 extends over 17 amino acids. The CDR3 DNA reads as TGTGCCAGCAGCCGATACATGGACAGCGACAACTCCTACGAGCAGTACTTC. Its protein is CASSRYMDSDNSYEQYF.

In DNA, the CDR3 is TGTGCCAGCAGCTTGGGGCTAGCGGGACAACAAGAGACCCAGTACTTC. Amino acid sequence: CASSLGLAGQQETQYF. V gene TRBV5-4 combines with J gene TRBJ2-5; TRBD2 matches 9 bases. The germline gives CDR1 SGHNT, CDR2 YYREEE (reference sequence). The CDR3 covers 16 residues. The junction had 5 bases not matched to a gene; V was cut back by 0 bases and J by 2 bases.

The genes are TRBV28 and TRBJ1-2; D remains unclear. The CDR3 length is 15 residues. Trimming left V 6 bases short and J 4 bases short, with 18 bases between. CDR1 is MDHEN, CDR2 SYDVKM, per germline. CDR3 bases: TGTGCCAGCAGGCCACGGGCCCCGCTAAGCTATGGCTACACCTTC. Translated: CASRPRAPLSYGYTF.

The chain links TRBV7-2 to TRBJ1-2; 10 bases match TRBD1. The CDR3 is made up of 16 amino acids. After removal of 5 bases from V and 4 bases from J, the junction contained 10 bases not matched to a gene. Germline loops: CDR1 SGHTA, CDR2 FQGNSA. CDR3: CASSLLTGGAGYGYTF. The DNA of the CDR3 is TGTGCCAGCAGCCTCTTGACAGGGGGCGCTGGCTATGGCTACACCTTC.

The chain carries TRBV6-5 and TRBJ1-4; 8 nucleotides match TRBD1. CDR1 MNHEY and CDR2 SVGAGI come from the germline V gene. This CDR3 has 14 amino acids. The junction had 3 bases not matched to a gene; V was cut back by 4 bases and J by 5 bases. The CDR3 nucleotides read TGTGCCAGCAGTTGGACAGGGTTCAATGAAAAACTGTTTTTT. Protein sequence: CASSWTGFNEKLFF.

CDR3 protein: CASSSTGGRETQYF. In DNA form, the CDR3 reads TGCGCCAGCAGCTCTACAGGGGGCCGGGAGACCCAGTACTTC. The chain carries TRBV5-1 and TRBJ2-5; 9 bases are a match to TRBD1. The germline gives CDR1 SGHRS, CDR2 YFSETQ. Trimming at V came to 3 bases and at J to 5 bases, leaving 5 bases not matched to a gene. The CDR3 contains 14 residues.

The CDR3 sequence: CASSSGANVLTF. The CDR3 nucleotides read TGTGCCAGTAGCTCTGGGGCCAACGTCCTGACTTTC. The rearrangement links TRBV19 to TRBJ2-6; D is unresolved. V lost 6 bases to trimming and J lost 0 bases, with 0 bases between them. The CDR3 totals 12 residues. Germline V gives CDR1 LNHDA, CDR2 SQIVND (reference sequence).

The chain combines TRBV19 with TRBJ2-7; D is unresolved. Germline V gene sequence: CDR1 LNHDA, CDR2 SQIVND (reference sequence). The germline V and J ends were trimmed by 1 base and 2 bases, with 9 bases remaining between them. The CDR3 is 14 amino acids. Written as DNA, the CDR3 is TGTGCCAGTAGTATAGGGCGTCAGACCTACGAGCAGTACTTC. Encoded protein: CASSIGRQTYEQYF.

This clone was seen once. The chain has TRBV19 and TRBJ2-3; tentatively, D is TRBD2 (6 bases). CDR1 is LNHDA and CDR2 is SQIVND in the germline V gene (reference sequence). The CDR3 has 14 amino acids. V dropped 6 bases and J dropped 0 bases, with 10 bases sitting between them. The CDR3 reads CASSGRLSTDTQYF. DNA of the CDR3: TGTGCCAGTAGCGGGAGACTGAGCACAGATACGCAGTATTTT.

J is TRBJ2-7 and V is TRBV6-1; 11 nucleotides agree with TRBD1. Unmatched junction bases numbered 11, after V lost 3 bases and J lost 4 bases. CDR3 length: 17 amino acids. Per germline, CDR1 MNHNS and CDR2 SASEGT. Here the CDR3 reads CASSEDRGRGSTYEQYF. The CDR3 DNA is TGTGCCAGCAGTGAGGACAGGGGGCGAGGGAGCACGTACGAGCAGTACTTC.

This chain connects TRBV4-1 to TRBJ1-2; tentative D call: TRBD1 (6 bases). Germline CDR1 MGHRA, CDR2 YSYEKL. This CDR3 spans 15 amino acids. The V gene lost 2 bases and the J gene lost 0 bases, with 10 bases spanning the gap. Here the CDR3 reads CASSQRQAANYGYTF. Written as DNA, the CDR3 is TGCGCCAGCAGCCAAAGACAGGCAGCTAACTATGGCTACACCTTC.